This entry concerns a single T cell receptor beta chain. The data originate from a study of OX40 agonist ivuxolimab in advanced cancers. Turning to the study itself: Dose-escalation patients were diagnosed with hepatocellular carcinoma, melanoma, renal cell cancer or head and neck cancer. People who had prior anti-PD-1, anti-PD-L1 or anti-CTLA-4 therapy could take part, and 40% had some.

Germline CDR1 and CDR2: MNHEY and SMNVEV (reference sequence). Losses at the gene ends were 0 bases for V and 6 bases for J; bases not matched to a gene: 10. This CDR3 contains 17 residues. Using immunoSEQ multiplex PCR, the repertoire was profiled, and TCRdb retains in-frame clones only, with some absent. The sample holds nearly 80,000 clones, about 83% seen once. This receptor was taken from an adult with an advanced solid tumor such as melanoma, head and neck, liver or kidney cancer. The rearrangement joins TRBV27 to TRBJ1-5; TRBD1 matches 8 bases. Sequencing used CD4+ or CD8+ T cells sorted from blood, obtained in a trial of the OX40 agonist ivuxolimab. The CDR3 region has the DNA TGTGCCAGCAGTTTATCGCCATCAGGGGGCGACGGTCAGCCCCAGCATTTT. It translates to CASSLSPSGGDGQPQHF.